This is a list of T cell receptor beta chains from one sample in a study of cytomegalovirus exposure and HLA in healthy donors. The repertoire was sequenced with immunoSEQ multiplex PCR; TCRdb's copy has only in-frame clones and lacks some. This sample has 75,000 to 90,000 clones, with around 85% found just once. Source material: PBMCs. These TCRs come from a man aged 35 to 55 in good health and CMV-seropositive. CDR3s include the opening cysteine and the closing phenylalanine or tryptophan. A D gene is named only where the DNA matches it firmly. Rows give clone size only sometimes, using once, few, many, or a class for an expanded clone.

v_gene,d_gene,abundance,j_gene,CDR3nt,CDR3aa
TRBV5-4,TRBD1,-,TRBJ1-1,TGTATTTTTAGGACAGGCGGGATCATGAACACTGAAGCTTTCTTT,CIFRTGGIMNTEAFF
TRBV5-3,TRBD2,-,TRBJ2-5,TGTGCCAGAAGCTCAGGGATAGCGGGAGGAGAGACCCAGTACTTC,CARSSGIAGGETQYF
TRBV5-1,TRBD1,-,TRBJ1-4,TGCGCCAGCAGCCCCCGGACAGGGACTAATGAAAAACTGTTTTTT,CASSPRTGTNEKLFF
TRBV5-1,TRBD1,-,TRBJ1-3,TGCGCCAGCAGCCGGGACAGCTCTGGAAACACCATATATTTT,CASSRDSSGNTIYF
TRBV7-6,TRBD2,-,TRBJ2-7,TGTGCCAGCAGCTATTTAGCGGGGGAGATCTACGAGCAGTACTTC,CASSYLAGEIYEQYF
TRBV5-5,-,-,TRBJ1-4,TGTGCCAGCAGCTTGACCAGGGATTCGGATGCAACTAATGAAAAACTGTTTTTT,CASSLTRDSDATNEKLFF
TRBV7-8,TRBD1,-,TRBJ2-3,TGTGCCAGCAGCGGACGGGACAGGGGGCGCACTGATACGCAGTATTTT,CASSGRDRGRTDTQYF
TRBV19,TRBD1,-,TRBJ1-1,TGTGCCAGTAGTGAGGACAGGGTCACTGAAGCTTTCTTT,CASSEDRVTEAFF
TRBV27,-,-,TRBJ2-1,TGTGCCAGCAGACCTAGCAATGCTGATGAGCAGTTCTTC,CASRPSNADEQFF
TRBV29-1,TRBD2,-,TRBJ2-1,TGCAGCGTTGGGGTTTCGCGGGGGGGGTACAATGAGCAGTTCTTC,CSVGVSRGGYNEQFF
TRBV30,-,-,TRBJ1-2,TGTGCCTGGAGCGTTCTGGGCTGTGGCTACACCTTC,CAWSVLGCGYTF
TRBV7-9,TRBD2,-,TRBJ2-3,TGTGCCAGCAGCCTCAGCGGGGGGGCCATGGATACGCAGTATTTT,CASSLSGGAMDTQYF
TRBV6-6,TRBD1,few,TRBJ1-1,TGTGCCAGCAGGCTGGGACAGATGAACACTGAAGCTTTCTTT,CASRLGQMNTEAFF
TRBV5-5,-,-,TRBJ1-1,TGTGCCAGCAGCTTGAGAGCAGACTTGGAGAACACTGAAGCTTTCTTT,CASSLRADLENTEAFF
TRBV6-1,TRBD2,-,TRBJ2-1,TGTGCCAGCAGTGACGGCGGGGGCAATGAGCAGTTCTTC,CASSDGGGNEQFF
TRBV5-4,TRBD1,-,TRBJ1-2,TGTGCCAGCAGCCGATCCGGGACAGACTATGGCTACACCTTC,CASSRSGTDYGYTF
TRBV7-8,TRBD1,-,TRBJ2-7,TGTGCCAGCAGCCCAGAACGACAGGGGTTGGGTTACGAGCAGTACTTC,CASSPERQGLGYEQYF
TRBV14,-,-,TRBJ2-1,TGTGCCAGCAGCCAACGACTGGCAGATTACAATGAGCAGTTCTTC,CASSQRLADYNEQFF
TRBV7-9,-,-,TRBJ2-2,TGTGCCAGCAGCTTAGTCAGCCAGGTCAGCACCGGGGAGCTGTTTTTT,CASSLVSQVSTGELFF
TRBV4-1,-,-,TRBJ1-6,TGCGCCAGCAGCCCGCAGGGCCAGGTGGATAATTCACCCCTCCACTTT,CASSPQGQVDNSPLHF
TRBV18,-,once,TRBJ1-1,TGTGCCAGCTCACCGGACAGATTGAACACTGAAGCTTTCTTT,CASSPDRLNTEAFF
TRBV5-1,-,-,TRBJ2-7,TGCGCCAGCAGTGCAGCCTGGAGCGCGAGGAGCTCCTACGAGCAGTACTTC,CASSAAWSARSSYEQYF
TRBV11-3,TRBD2,-,TRBJ2-1,TGTGCCAGCAGCTTAGGGACTAGCCCCTACAATGAGCAGTTCTTC,CASSLGTSPYNEQFF
TRBV5-1,TRBD2,-,TRBJ2-3,TGCGCCAGCAGCTTGGTCGGCGGGGGGAGAGATACGCAGTATTTT,CASSLVGGGRDTQYF
TRBV11-2,-,-,TRBJ2-5,TGTGCCAGCAGCTTGGGACTCGATGAGACCCAGTACTTC,CASSLGLDETQYF
TRBV11-2,TRBD1,-,TRBJ1-1,TGTGCCAGCACCGTGGACAGGGAGACTTTCTTT,CASTVDRETFF
TRBV2,TRBD2,-,TRBJ2-7,TGTGCCAGCAGTCTAGCGGGAGGGCCCTACGAGCAGTACTTC,CASSLAGGPYEQYF
TRBV18,-,few,TRBJ2-5,TGTGCCAGCTCACCACCGGCGGAGGTACCGTACCAAGAGACCCAGTACTTC,CASSPPAEVPYQETQYF